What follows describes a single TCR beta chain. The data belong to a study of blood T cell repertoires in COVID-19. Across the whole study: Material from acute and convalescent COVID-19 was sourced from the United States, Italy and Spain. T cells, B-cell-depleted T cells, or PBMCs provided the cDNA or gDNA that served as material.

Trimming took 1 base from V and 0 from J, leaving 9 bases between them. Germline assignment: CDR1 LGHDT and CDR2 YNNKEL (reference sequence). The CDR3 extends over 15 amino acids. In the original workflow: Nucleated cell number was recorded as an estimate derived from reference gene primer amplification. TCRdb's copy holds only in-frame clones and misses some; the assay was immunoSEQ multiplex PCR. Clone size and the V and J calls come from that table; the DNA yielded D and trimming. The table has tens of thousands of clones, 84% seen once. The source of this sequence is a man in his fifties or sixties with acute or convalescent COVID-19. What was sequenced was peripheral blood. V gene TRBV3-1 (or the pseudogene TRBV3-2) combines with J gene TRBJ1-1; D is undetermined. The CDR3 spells CASSQGAGLNTEAFF. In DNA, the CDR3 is TGTGCCAGCAGCCAAGGGGCGGGCCTGAACACTGAAGCTTTCTTT.